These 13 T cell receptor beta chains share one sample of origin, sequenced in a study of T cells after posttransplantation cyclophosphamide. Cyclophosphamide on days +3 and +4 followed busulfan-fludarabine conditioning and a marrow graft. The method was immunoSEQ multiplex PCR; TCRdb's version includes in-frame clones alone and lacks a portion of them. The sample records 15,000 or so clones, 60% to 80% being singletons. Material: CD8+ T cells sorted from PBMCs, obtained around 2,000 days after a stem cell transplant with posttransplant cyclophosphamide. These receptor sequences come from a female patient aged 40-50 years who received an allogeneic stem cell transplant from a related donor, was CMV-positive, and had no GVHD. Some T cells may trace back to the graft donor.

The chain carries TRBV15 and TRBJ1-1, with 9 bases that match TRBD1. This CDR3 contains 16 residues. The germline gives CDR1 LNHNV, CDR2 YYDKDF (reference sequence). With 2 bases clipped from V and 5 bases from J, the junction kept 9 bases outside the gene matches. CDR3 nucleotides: TGTGCCACCAGCAGACTTACAGGGGGCTTGAGAACTGAAGCTTTCTTT. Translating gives CATSRLTGGLRTEAFF.

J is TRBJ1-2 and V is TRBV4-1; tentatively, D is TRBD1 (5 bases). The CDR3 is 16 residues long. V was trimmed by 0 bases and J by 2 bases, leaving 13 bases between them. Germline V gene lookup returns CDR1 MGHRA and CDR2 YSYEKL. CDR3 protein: CASSQDWAGSNYGYTF. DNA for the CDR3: TGCGCCAGCAGCCAAGATTGGGCAGGGTCCAACTATGGCTACACCTTC.

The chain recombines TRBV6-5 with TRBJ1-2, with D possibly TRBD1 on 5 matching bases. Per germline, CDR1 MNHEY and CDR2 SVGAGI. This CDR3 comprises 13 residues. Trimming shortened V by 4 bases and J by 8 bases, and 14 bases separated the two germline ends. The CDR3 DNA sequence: TGTGCCAGCAGTTTGGGGCGCCTTGGGGGCTACACCTTC. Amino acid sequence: CASSLGRLGGYTF.

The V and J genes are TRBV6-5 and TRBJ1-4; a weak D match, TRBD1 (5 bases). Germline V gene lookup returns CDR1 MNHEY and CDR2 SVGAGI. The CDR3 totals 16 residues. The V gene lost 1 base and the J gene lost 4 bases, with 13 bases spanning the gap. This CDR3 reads CASSYLKFQGNEKLFF. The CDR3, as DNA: TGTGCCAGCAGTTACTTAAAATTCCAGGGTAATGAAAAACTGTTTTTT.

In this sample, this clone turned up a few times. CDR3 amino acids: CASSNRGFYEQYF. DNA for the CDR3: TGTGCCAGCAGTAACAGGGGGTTCTACGAGCAGTACTTC. The J gene is TRBJ2-7, the V gene TRBV27; 8 bases line up with TRBD1. Germline V gene sequence: CDR1 MNHEY, CDR2 SMNVEV (reference sequence). There are 13 residues in the CDR3. Unmatched junction bases numbered 3, after V lost 5 bases and J lost 3 bases.

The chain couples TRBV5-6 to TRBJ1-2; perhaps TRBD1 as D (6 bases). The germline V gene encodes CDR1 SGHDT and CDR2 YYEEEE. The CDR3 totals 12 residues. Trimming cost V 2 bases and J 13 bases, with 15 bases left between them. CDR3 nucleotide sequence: TGTGCCAGCAGCTTAGGGGACAATCTCTGCACCTTC. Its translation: CASSLGDNLCTF. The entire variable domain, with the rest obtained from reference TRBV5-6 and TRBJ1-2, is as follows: DAGVTQSPTHLIKTRGQQVTLRCSPKSGHDTVSWYQQALGQGPQFIFQYYEEEERQRGNFPDRFSGHQFPNYSSELNVNALLLGDSALYLCASSLGDNLCTFGSGTRLTVV.

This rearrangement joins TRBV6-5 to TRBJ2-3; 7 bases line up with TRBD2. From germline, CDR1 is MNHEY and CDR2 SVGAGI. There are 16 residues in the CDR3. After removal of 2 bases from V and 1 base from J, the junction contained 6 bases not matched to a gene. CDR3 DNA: TGTGCCAGCAGTTACGGGCGGGGGTCACGCACAGATACGCAGTATTTT. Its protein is CASSYGRGSRTDTQYF.

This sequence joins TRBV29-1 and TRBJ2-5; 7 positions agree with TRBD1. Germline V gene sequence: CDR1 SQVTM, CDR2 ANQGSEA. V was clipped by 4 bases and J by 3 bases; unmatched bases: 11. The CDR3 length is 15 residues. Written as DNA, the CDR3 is TGCAGCGTTGTAACGGATACAGGGGTCGAAGAGACCCAGTACTTC. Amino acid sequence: CSVVTDTGVEETQYF.

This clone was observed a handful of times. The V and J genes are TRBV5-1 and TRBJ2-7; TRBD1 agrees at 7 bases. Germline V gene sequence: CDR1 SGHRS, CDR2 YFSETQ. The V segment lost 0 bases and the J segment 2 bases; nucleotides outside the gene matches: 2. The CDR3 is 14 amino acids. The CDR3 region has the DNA TGCGCCAGCAGCTTGGGGACAGGAACCTACGAGCAGTACTTC. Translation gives CASSLGTGTYEQYF. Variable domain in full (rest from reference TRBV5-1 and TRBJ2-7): KAGVTQTPRYLIKTRGQQVTLSCSPISGHRSVSWYQQTPGQGLQFLFEYFSETQRNKGNFPGRFSGRQFSNSRSEMNVSTLELGDSALYLCASSLGTGTYEQYFGPGTRLTVT.

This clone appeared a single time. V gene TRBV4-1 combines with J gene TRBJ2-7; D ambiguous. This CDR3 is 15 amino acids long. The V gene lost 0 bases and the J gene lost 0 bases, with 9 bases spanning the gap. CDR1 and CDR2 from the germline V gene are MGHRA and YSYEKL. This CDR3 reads CASSQDQQSSYEQYF. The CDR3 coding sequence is TGCGCCAGCAGCCAAGATCAACAGAGCTCCTACGAGCAGTACTTC.

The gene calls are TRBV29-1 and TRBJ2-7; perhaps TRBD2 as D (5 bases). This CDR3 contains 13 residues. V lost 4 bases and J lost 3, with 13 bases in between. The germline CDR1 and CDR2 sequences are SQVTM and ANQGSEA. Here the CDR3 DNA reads TGCAGCGTTGGGGGAGAAGACGTCTACGAGCAGTACTTC. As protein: CSVGGEDVYEQYF.

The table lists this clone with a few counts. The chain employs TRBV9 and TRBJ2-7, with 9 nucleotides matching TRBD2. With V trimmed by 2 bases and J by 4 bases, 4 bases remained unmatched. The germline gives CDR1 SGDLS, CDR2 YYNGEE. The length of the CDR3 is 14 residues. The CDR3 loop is CASSVASGDYEQYF. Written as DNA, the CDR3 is TGTGCCAGCAGCGTCGCTAGCGGGGATTACGAGCAGTACTTC.

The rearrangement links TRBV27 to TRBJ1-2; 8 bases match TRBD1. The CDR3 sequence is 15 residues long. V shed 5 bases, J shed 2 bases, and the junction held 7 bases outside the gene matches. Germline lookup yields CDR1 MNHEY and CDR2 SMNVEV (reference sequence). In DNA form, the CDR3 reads TGTGCCAGCAGTCAACGGGACAGGAGCAACTATGGCTACACCTTC. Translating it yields CASSQRDRSNYGYTF.